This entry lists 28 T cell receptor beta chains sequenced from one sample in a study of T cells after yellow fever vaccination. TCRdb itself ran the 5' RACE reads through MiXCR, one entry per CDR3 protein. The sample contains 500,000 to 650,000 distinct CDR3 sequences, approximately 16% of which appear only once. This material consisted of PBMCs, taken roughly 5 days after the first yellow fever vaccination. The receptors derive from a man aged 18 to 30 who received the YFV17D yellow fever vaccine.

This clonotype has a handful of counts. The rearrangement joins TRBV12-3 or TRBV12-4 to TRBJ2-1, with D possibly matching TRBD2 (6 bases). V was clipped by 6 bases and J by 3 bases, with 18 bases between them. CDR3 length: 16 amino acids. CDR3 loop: CASSPTGAGLYNEQFF. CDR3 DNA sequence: TGTGCCAGCAGCCCAACTGGCGCGGGGCTCTACAATGAGCAGTTCTTC.

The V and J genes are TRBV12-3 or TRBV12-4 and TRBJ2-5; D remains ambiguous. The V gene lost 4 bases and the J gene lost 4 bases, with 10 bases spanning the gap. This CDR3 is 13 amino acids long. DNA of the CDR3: TGTGCCAGCAGTTCAGGTTGGGTAGAGACCCAGTACTTC. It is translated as CASSSGWVETQYF.

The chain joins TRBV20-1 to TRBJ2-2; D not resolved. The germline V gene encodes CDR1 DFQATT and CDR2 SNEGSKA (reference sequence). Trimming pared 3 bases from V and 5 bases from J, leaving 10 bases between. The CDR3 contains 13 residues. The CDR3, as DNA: TGCAGTGCTAGTTCTCCGGATACCGGGGAGCTGTTTTTT. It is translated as CSASSPDTGELFF.

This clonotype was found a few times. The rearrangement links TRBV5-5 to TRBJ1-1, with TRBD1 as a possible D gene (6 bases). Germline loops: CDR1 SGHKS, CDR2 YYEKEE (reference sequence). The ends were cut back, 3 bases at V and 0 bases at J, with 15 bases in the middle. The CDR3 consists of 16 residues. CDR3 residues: CASSSQGTTMNTEAFF. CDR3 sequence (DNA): TGTGCCAGCAGCTCACAGGGAACTACCATGAACACTGAAGCTTTCTTT.

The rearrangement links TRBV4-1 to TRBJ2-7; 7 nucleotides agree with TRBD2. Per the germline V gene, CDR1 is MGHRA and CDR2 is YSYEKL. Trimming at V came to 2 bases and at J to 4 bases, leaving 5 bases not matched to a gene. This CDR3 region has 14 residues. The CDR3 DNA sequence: TGCGCCAGCAGCCAACCTGGGGGGGGGTACGAGCAGTACTTC. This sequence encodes CASSQPGGGYEQYF.

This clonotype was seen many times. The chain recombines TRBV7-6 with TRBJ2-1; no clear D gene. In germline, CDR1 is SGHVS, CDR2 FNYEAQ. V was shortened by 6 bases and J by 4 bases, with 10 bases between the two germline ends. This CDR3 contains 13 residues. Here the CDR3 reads CASSPDTYNEQFF. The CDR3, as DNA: TGTGCCAGCAGTCCCGACACGTACAATGAGCAGTTCTTC.

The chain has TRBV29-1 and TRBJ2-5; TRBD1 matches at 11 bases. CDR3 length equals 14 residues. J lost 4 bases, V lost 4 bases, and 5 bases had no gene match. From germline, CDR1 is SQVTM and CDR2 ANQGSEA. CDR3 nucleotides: TGCAGCGTTGGACGGACAGGGGGCGGAGAGACCCAGTACTTC. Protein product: CSVGRTGGGETQYF.

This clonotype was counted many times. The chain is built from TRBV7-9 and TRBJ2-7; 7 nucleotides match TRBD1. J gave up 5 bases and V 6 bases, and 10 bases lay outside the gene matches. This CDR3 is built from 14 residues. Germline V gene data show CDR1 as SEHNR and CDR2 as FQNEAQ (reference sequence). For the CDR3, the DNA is TGTGCCAGCAGTTCCCGACAGGGTATCCACGAGCAGTACTTC. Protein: CASSSRQGIHEQYF.

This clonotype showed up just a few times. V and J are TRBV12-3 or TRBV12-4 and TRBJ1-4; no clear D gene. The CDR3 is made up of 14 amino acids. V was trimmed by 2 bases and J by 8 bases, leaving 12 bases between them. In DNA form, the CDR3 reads TGTGCCAGCAGTTTAAAGGGATTTCGGGAAAAACTGTTTTTT. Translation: CASSLKGFREKLFF.

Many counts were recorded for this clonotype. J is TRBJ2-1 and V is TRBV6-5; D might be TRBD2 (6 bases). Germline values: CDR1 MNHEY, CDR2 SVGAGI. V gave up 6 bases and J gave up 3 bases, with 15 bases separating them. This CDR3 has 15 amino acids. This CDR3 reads CASSYLRTNYNEQFF. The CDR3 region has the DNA TGTGCCAGCAGCTACCTCCGGACTAACTACAATGAGCAGTTCTTC.

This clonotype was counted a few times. CDR3 DNA: TGCAGTGCTAGAAAACTAGCGGGGGTCCGAGATACGCAGTATTTT. This encodes CSARKLAGVRDTQYF. The chain is built from TRBV20-1 and TRBJ2-3; 11 bases fit TRBD2. The germline CDR1 and CDR2 sequences are DFQATT and SNEGSKA (reference sequence). The CDR3 extends over 15 amino acids. V lost 2 bases and J lost 5; bases outside the gene matches: 6.

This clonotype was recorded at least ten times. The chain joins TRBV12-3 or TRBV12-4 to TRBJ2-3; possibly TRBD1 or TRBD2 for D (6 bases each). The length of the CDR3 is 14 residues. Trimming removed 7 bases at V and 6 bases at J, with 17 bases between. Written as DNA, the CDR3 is TGTGCCAGCAATATAAACCAGGGGAGGGATACGCAGTATTTT. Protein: CASNINQGRDTQYF.

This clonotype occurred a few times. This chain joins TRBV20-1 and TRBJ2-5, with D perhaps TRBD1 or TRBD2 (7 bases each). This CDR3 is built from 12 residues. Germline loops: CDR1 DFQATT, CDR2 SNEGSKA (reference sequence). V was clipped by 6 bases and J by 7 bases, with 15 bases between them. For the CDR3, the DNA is TGCAGTGCCCCCGACAGGGAGGGGACCCAGTACTTC. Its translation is CSAPDREGTQYF.

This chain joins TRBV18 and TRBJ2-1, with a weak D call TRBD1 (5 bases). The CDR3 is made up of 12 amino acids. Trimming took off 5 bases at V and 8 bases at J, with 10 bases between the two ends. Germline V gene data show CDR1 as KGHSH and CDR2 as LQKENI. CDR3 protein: CASSGEGDEQFF. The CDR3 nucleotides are TGTGCCAGCTCAGGGGAAGGGGATGAGCAGTTCTTC. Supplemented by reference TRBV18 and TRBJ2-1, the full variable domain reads NAGVMQNPRHLVRRRGQEARLRCSPMKGHSHVYWYRQLPEEGLKFMVYLQKENIIDESGMPKERFSAEFPKEGPSILRIQQVVRGDSAAYFCASSGEGDEQFFGPGTRLTVL.

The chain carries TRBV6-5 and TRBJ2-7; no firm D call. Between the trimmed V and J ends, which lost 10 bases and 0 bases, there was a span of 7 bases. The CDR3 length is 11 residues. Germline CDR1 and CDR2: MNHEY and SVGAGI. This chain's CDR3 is CATRSSYEQYF. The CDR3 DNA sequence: TGTGCCACCCGGAGCTCCTACGAGCAGTACTTC.

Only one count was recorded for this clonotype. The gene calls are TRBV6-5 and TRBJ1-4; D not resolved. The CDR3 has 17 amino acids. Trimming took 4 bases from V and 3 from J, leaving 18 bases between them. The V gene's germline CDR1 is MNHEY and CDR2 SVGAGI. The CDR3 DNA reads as TGTGCCAGCAGTTTCCTGGTCCTAGGGAATCCTAATGAAAAACTGTTTTTT. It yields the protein CASSFLVLGNPNEKLFF.

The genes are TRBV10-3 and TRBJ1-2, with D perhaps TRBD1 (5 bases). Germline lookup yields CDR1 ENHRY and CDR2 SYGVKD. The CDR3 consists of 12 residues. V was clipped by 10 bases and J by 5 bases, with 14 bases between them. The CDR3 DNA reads TGTGCCACACGGGGCGAGGAGTATGGCTACACCTTC. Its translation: CATRGEEYGYTF.

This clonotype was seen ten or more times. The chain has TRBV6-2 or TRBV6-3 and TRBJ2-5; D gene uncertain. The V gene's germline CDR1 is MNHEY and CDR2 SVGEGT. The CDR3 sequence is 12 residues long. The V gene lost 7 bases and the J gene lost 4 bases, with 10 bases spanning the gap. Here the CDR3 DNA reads TGTGCCAGCAATGGACGCGGAGAGACCCAGTACTTC. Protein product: CASNGRGETQYF.

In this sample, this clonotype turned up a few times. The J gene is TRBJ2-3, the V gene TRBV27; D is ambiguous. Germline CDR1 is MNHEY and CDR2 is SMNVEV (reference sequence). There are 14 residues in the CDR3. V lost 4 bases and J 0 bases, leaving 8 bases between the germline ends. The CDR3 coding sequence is TGTGCCAGCAGTTCCCCCCTCAGCACAGATACGCAGTATTTT. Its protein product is CASSSPLSTDTQYF.

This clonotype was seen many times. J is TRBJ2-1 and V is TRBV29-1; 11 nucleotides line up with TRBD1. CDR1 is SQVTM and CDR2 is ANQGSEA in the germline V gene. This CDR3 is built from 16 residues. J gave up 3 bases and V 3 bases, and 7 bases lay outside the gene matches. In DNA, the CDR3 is TGCAGCGTTGATAACCCGGACAGGGGGCACTACAATGAGCAGTTCTTC. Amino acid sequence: CSVDNPDRGHYNEQFF.

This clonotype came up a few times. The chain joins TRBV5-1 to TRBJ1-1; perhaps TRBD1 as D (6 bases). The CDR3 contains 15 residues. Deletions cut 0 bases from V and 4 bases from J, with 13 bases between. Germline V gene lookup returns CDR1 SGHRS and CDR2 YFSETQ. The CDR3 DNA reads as TGCGCCAGCAGCTTGGAGGGGGGATTGGTCACTGAAGCTTTCTTT. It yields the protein CASSLEGGLVTEAFF.

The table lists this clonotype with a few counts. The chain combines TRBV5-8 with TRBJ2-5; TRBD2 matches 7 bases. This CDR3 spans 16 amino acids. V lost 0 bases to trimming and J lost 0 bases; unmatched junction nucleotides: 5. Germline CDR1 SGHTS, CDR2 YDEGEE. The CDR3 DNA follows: TGTGCCAGCAGCTTGGGGGGAGGGGCCTACCAAGAGACCCAGTACTTC. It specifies CASSLGGGAYQETQYF.

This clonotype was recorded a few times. The chain's CDR3 is CAISEPGPQETQYF. In DNA form, the CDR3 reads TGTGCCATCAGTGAGCCCGGCCCCCAAGAGACCCAGTACTTC. This chain uses TRBV10-3 with TRBJ2-5, with D unresolved. V gave up 2 bases and J gave up 1 base, with 8 bases separating them. Per the germline V gene, CDR1 is ENHRY and CDR2 is SYGVKD. The CDR3 is 14 residues long.

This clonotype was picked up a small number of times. The DNA for the CDR3 is TGTGCCAGCAGCAAGACCAATGAGCAGTTCTTC. This encodes CASSKTNEQFF. The rearrangement joins TRBV7-9 to TRBJ2-1; D is undetermined. The V end lost 5 bases, the J end lost 6 bases, and 5 bases lay between the germline ends. This CDR3 has 11 residues. Germline loops: CDR1 SEHNR, CDR2 FQNEAQ (reference sequence).

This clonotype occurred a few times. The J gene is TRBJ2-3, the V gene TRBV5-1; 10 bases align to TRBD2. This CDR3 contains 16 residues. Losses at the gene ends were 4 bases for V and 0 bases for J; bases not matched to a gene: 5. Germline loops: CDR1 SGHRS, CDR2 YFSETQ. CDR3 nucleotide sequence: TGCGCCAGCAGCGGGATAGCGGGGGGCAGCACAGATACGCAGTATTTT. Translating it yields CASSGIAGGSTDTQYF.

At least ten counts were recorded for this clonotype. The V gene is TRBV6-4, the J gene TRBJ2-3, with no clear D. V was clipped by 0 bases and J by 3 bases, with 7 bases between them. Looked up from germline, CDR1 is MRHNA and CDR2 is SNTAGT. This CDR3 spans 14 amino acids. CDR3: CASSDSKGTDTQYF. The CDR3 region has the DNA TGTGCCAGCAGTGACTCGAAAGGGACAGATACGCAGTATTTT.

The CDR3, as DNA: TGCAGTGCTCCCCGTCCCCGGGGGGATGGGGATGAGCAGTTCTTC. Translating gives CSAPRPRGDGDEQFF. The chain combines TRBV20-1 with TRBJ2-1; 7 bases are a match to TRBD2. The V segment lost 5 bases and the J segment 8 bases; nucleotides outside the gene matches: 15. From germline, CDR1 is DFQATT and CDR2 SNEGSKA (reference sequence). The CDR3 consists of 15 residues.

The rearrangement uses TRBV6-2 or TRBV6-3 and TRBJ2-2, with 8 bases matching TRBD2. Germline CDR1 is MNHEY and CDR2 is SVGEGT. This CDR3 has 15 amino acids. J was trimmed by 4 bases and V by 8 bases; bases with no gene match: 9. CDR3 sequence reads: CASLREGWGTGELFF. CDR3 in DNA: TGTGCCAGCCTCCGGGAGGGGTGGGGCACCGGGGAGCTGTTTTTT.